This T cell receptor (beta chain) came from a study of cytotoxic CD8 clonotypes in ibrutinib-treated CLL. Findings and caveats of the study: Sustained-remission and progressing patients diverged in sampling times. At baseline, clonality was higher than in age-matched healthy donors and correlated with CD8+ counts.

Measured with immunoSEQ multiplex PCR; TCRdb has only the in-frame clones, and not every one. Found here are approximately 100,000 clones, 58% of them singletons; the top ten hold 37%. The sample holds a few counts of this clone. Its antigen is unidentified. This clonotype was sampled from a human donor with chronic lymphocytic leukemia. Sequenced material: PBMCs, taken after 24 months of ibrutinib treatment.

CDR3 bases: TGTGCCAGCAGCTTGGTGGGAGGTGGGGAGCAGTACTTC. Translation: CASSLVGGGEQYF. The chain has TRBV5-6 and TRBJ2-7; D perhaps matches TRBD2 (6 bases). Trimming cost V 0 bases and J 7 bases, with 11 bases left between them. From germline, CDR1 is SGHDT and CDR2 YYEEEE. The CDR3 length is 13 residues.